The 6 T cell receptor beta chains listed next were all sequenced from one sample in a study of cytomegalovirus exposure and HLA in healthy donors. The PCR employed 60 Vbeta primers together with 13 Jbeta primers. Sequencing used immunoSEQ multiplex PCR; TCRdb keeps in-frame clones, though not all of them. This sample yields over 150,000 clones, of which around 80% are seen a single time; less than 15% belongs to the top ten. The sequencing sample was made of PBMCs. These receptors all come from a woman aged 45 to 65 in good health and CMV-seropositive.

The chain has TRBV30 and TRBJ2-3; 11 bases line up with TRBD2. This CDR3 is built from 17 residues. Germline CDR1 GTSNPN, CDR2 SVGIG (reference sequence). The ends lost 0 bases at V and 2 bases at J; junction bases unmatched: 7. The CDR3 sequence: CAWSVRLAGKDTDTQYF. The CDR3 nucleotides read TGTGCCTGGAGTGTAAGACTAGCGGGGAAAGACACAGATACGCAGTATTTT. Looking up the rest from reference TRBV30 and TRBJ2-3 gives the full variable domain: SQTIHQWPATLVQPVGSPLSLECTVEGTSNPNLYWYRQAAGRGLQLLFYSVGIGQISSEVPQNLSASRPQDRQFILSSKKLLLSDSGFYLCAWSVRLAGKDTDTQYFGPGTRLTVL.

The chain carries TRBV15 and TRBJ2-2; 10 bases line up with TRBD1. Germline V CDR1 and CDR2: LNHNV, YYDKDF (reference sequence). The J segment lost 1 base and the V segment lost 5 bases, leaving 7 bases of the junction unmatched. This CDR3 region has 17 residues. The CDR3 is CATSGLDRGQNTGELFF. The CDR3 region has the DNA TGTGCCACCAGCGGTTTAGACAGGGGGCAGAACACCGGGGAGCTGTTTTTT.

The chain has TRBV5-5 and TRBJ2-7; unclear D gene. Germline assignment: CDR1 SGHKS and CDR2 YYEKEE (reference sequence). The CDR3 extends over 12 amino acids. V lost 4 bases to trimming and J lost 0 bases, with 5 bases between them. The CDR3 nucleotides are TGTGCCAGCAGCGTCGGCTCCTACGAGCAGTACTTC. Its protein product is CASSVGSYEQYF.

There are a few counts of this clone. The chain recombines TRBV7-2 with TRBJ1-4; TRBD1 agrees at 10 bases. CDR1 SGHTA and CDR2 FQGNSA come from the germline V gene. J was trimmed by 5 bases and V by 5 bases; bases with no gene match: 8. There are 16 residues in the CDR3. Written as DNA, the CDR3 is TGTGCCAGCAGCCCCCATGTGGGACAGGGGAATGAAAAACTGTTTTTT. Translation gives CASSPHVGQGNEKLFF.

This clone has just one count. The sample has other DNA sequences that encode this CDR3 too. The rearrangement uses TRBV5-1 and TRBJ1-1, with a tentative D call TRBD1 (5 bases). This CDR3 has 16 amino acids. The V and J ends lost 0 bases and 0 bases respectively, with 12 bases between them. The germline V gene has CDR1 SGHRS and CDR2 YFSETQ. CDR3 in amino acids: CASSLGARGMNTEAFF. CDR3 bases: TGCGCCAGCAGCTTGGGAGCCCGGGGGATGAACACTGAAGCTTTCTTT.

The V gene is TRBV6-5, the J gene TRBJ1-1, with no clear D. Trimming pared 0 bases from V and 0 bases from J, leaving 11 bases between. Per germline, CDR1 MNHEY and CDR2 SVGAGI. The CDR3 loop spans 16 amino acids. CDR3 loop: CASSYSQQPVNTEAFF. Here the CDR3 DNA reads TGTGCCAGCAGTTACTCACAACAGCCCGTGAACACTGAAGCTTTCTTT.